This entry lists 14 T cell receptor beta chains sequenced from one sample in a study of response to subunit inactivated influenza vaccine. TCRdb fed the RT-PCR reads into MiXCR, producing one record per CDR3 protein. The table shows a few hundred thousand distinct CDR3 sequences, with 10% to 11% occurring only once. Here the sequenced sample was PBMCs from blood, taken roughly 6 weeks after vaccination. The receptors here all came from a man aged 45-60 years who received an inactivated influenza vaccine.

The DNA of the CDR3 is TGCGCCAGCAGCCAAGGGGAGGGTTTCCAGTTCTTC. Amino acid sequence: CASSQGEGFQFF. The chain carries TRBV4-3 and TRBJ2-1; 7 bases agree with TRBD2. CDR1 LGHNA and CDR2 YSLEER come from the germline V gene. The CDR3 spans 12 residues. J was trimmed by 13 bases and V by 1 base; bases with no gene match: 4.

This clonotype was seen repeatedly, ten times or more. The rearrangement joins TRBV7-8 to TRBJ1-6; D gene unclear. V lost 5 bases, J lost 7 bases, and 15 bases lay in between. Germline V gene lookup returns CDR1 SGHVS and CDR2 FQNEAQ. The CDR3 runs 15 residues. In DNA, the CDR3 is TGTGCCAGCAGCCCGCGGACGGTTGGGAATTCACCCCTCCACTTT. It translates to CASSPRTVGNSPLHF.

This clonotype was counted ten times or more. The rearrangement uses TRBV13 and TRBJ2-7; D tentatively fits TRBD1 or TRBD2 (5 bases each). CDR1 is PRHDT, CDR2 FYEKMQ, per germline (reference sequence). Trimming took off 3 bases at V and 5 bases at J, with 14 bases between the two ends. The CDR3 is made up of 14 amino acids. The CDR3 DNA follows: TGTGCCAGCAGCTTCCGCCCGGGACCCAACGAGCAGTACTTC. Translated, it gives CASSFRPGPNEQYF.

This clonotype has ten or more counts. The chain recombines TRBV5-1 with TRBJ2-7, with 7 bases fitting TRBD1. The CDR3 extends over 15 amino acids. From germline, CDR1 is SGHRS and CDR2 YFSETQ. Losses at the gene ends were 4 bases for V and 0 bases for J; bases not matched to a gene: 7. This chain's CDR3 is CASSGGQATSYEQYF. In nucleotides, the CDR3 is TGCGCCAGCAGCGGAGGACAGGCCACCTCCTACGAGCAGTACTTC.

Comments on this clonotype: The DNA is omitted, as the CDR3 cannot be located on it reliably, and the CDR3 follows TCRdb's listing. This rearrangement joins TRBV20-1 to TRBJ1-2; the table gives TRBD1 as D, unverified against the DNA. Both ends counted, the CDR3 spans 14 residues. CDR1 DFQATT and CDR2 SNEGSKA come from the germline V gene (reference sequence). CDR3: CSTSGDRTNYGYTF.

In this sample, this clonotype turned up a few times. In DNA, the CDR3 is TGCAGTGCCCCCCGGGGGGGGACTGGGGAAAAACTGTTTTTT. It specifies CSAPRGGTGEKLFF. The V gene is TRBV20-1, the J gene TRBJ1-4, with D perhaps matching TRBD1 (5 bases). Trimming cost V 6 bases and J 8 bases, with 19 bases left between them. The CDR3 runs to 14 residues. Germline values: CDR1 DFQATT, CDR2 SNEGSKA (reference sequence).

This clonotype was seen more than once but under ten times. The rearrangement joins TRBV10-3 to TRBJ2-2; D is unresolved. This CDR3 is built from 11 residues. The germline V gene encodes CDR1 ENHRY and CDR2 SYGVKD. V lost 8 bases to trimming and J lost 6 bases, with 7 bases between them. The CDR3 loop is CAIDKAGELFF. CDR3 nucleotide sequence: TGTGCCATCGATAAAGCCGGGGAGCTGTTTTTT.

The CDR3 protein is CASSERGSYNEQFF. CDR3 bases: TGTGCCAGCAGCGAGCGGGGCTCCTACAATGAGCAGTTCTTC. The chain combines TRBV28 with TRBJ2-1, with 7 bases matching TRBD2. The CDR3 length is 14 residues. CDR1 and CDR2 from the germline V gene are MDHEN and SYDVKM. The V gene end was trimmed by 6 bases and the J gene end by 0 bases; junction bases not matched to a gene: 2.

This clonotype was picked up a small number of times. The chain has TRBV5-5 and TRBJ2-2, with TRBD2 matching over 8 bases. The CDR3 contains 16 residues. V dropped 4 bases and J dropped 0; count of bases not matched to a gene: 5. The germline V gene encodes CDR1 SGHKS and CDR2 YYEKEE (reference sequence). CDR3 DNA sequence: TGTGCCAGCAGCCCATTAGCGGGATCGAACACCGGGGAGCTGTTTTTT. This translates into CASSPLAGSNTGELFF.

This clonotype appeared a few times. The CDR3 spells CASRLPGTEQFF. In nucleotides, the CDR3 is TGTGCCAGCAGACTCCCTGGGACAGAGCAGTTCTTC. The J gene is TRBJ2-1, the V gene TRBV12-3 or TRBV12-4; tentative D call: TRBD1 (6 bases). CDR3 length: 12 amino acids. Trimming left V 6 bases short and J 10 bases short, with 13 bases between.

This clonotype occurred a few times. This chain uses TRBV20-1 with TRBJ2-1; 8 bases line up with TRBD2. The CDR3 contains 15 residues. CDR1 DFQATT and CDR2 SNEGSKA come from the germline V gene (reference sequence). V lost 1 base to trimming and J lost 3 bases; unmatched junction nucleotides: 5. The CDR3 nucleotides are TGCAGTGCTAGAGGGGTAGCGGGGTACTACAATGAGCAGTTCTTC. As protein: CSARGVAGYYNEQFF.

This clonotype occurred many times. V usage is TRBV20-1 and J usage is TRBJ1-2; 7 nucleotides match TRBD1. The V and J ends lost 3 bases and 4 bases, in that order; junction bases with no gene match: 11. The CDR3 runs to 15 residues. The germline gives CDR1 DFQATT, CDR2 SNEGSKA (reference sequence). CDR3 in amino acids: CSASDISTGTYGYTF. The DNA of the CDR3 is TGCAGTGCTAGCGACATTTCGACAGGGACCTATGGCTACACCTTC.

This clonotype came up many times. The chain uses TRBV7-2 and TRBJ1-5; no definite D call. CDR3 length equals 14 residues. Trimming pared 2 bases from V and 1 base from J, leaving 6 bases between. Looked up from germline, CDR1 is SGHTA and CDR2 is FQGNSA. Here the CDR3 reads CASSLQDSNQPQHF. In DNA form, the CDR3 reads TGTGCCAGCAGCTTACAAGACAGCAATCAGCCCCAGCATTTT.

This clonotype was observed at least ten times. The junction and the germline gene differ at one end; a read error may be behind it. The gene calls are TRBV29-1 and TRBJ2-1, with 8 bases aligning to TRBD2. Germline V gives CDR1 SQVTM, CDR2 ANQGSEA. The CDR3 has 13 amino acids. CDR3 amino acids: CSVEGLAYNEQFF. CDR3 DNA: TGCAGCGTCGAAGGACTAGCTTACAATGAGCAGTTCTTC.